This T cell receptor (beta chain) emerged from a study of preoperative IRX-2 immunotherapy in early breast cancer (dated by TCRdb to between 2018 and 2021). A note on this clone: The target of this receptor is not known. No much larger clone exists at a distance of one base, and base qualities are not known.

Receptor libraries were prepared by the immunoSEQ multiplex PCR assay. What TCRdb holds here is the immuneACCESS table cut down to in-frame rearrangements. Part of the clones is not present; checked against another copy, under half of the missing clones reflect an unresolved V gene, and the others are unexplained. The table for this sample lists approximately 34,000 clones; nearly 95% of them were counted only once. The top ten clones comprise roughly 6.7% of the sample. What this sample's treatment or condition label stands for: preoperative locoregional IRX-2 cytokine immunotherapy. The samples were obtained from a phase Ib study that tested preoperative, locoregional IRX-2 cytokine immunotherapy meant to prime immune responses. Patients with early-stage breast cancer who were given IRX-2 before surgery served as donors. The CDR3 has 15 amino acids, counting the end cysteine and phenylalanine. Of the read, only the CDR3 DNA is kept; its 45 bases are in frame from base 1. Looking up the germline V gene yields CDR1 WSHSY and CDR2 SAAADI. V is trimmed back by 5 bases and J by 1 base, and the junction contains 6 bases that no gene match accounts for.

Recombination linked TRBV10-2 to TRBJ1-2; the junction holds 8 bases that match TRBD1. Sample acquisition took place from a patient treated with IRX-2 immunotherapy. This TCR derives from a human donor with breast cancer. DNA sequence: TGCGCCAGCAGTCAATCCAGGGGGCATAACTATGGCTACACCTTC. Translation gives CASSQSRGHNYGYTF.